The 5 T cell receptor beta chains in this list originate from one sample, sequenced in a study of T-cell memory formation after mild COVID-19. TCRdb reprocessed the 5' RACE reads via MiXCR and lists one record per CDR3 protein. The profile shows 400,000 to 450,000 distinct CDR3 sequences, about a sixth of them singletons. The source material was PBMCs or a T cell subset sorted from them (not recorded which). Every receptor here comes from a man aged 18 to 35 who had mild COVID-19 (a few samples of this study predate the infection). Cell type and time point are not known.

The V gene is TRBV5-6, the J gene TRBJ2-1, with D possibly TRBD2 on 6 matching bases. Trimming pared 4 bases from V and 6 bases from J, leaving 11 bases between. Germline CDR1 reads SGHDT; CDR2 reads YYEEEE. The CDR3 is 13 residues long. The CDR3 DNA sequence: TGTGCCAGCAGCGCGGGACTTTTCAATGAGCAGTTCTTC. This encodes CASSAGLFNEQFF.

This clonotype was found a few times. V and J are TRBV6-2 or TRBV6-3 and TRBJ1-6; D uncertain. The germline CDR1 and CDR2 sequences are MNHEY and SVGEGT. CDR3 length equals 13 residues. CDR3 loop: CASMWRSNSPLHF. CDR3 sequence (DNA): TGTGCTTCTATGTGGCGCTCAAATTCACCCCTCCACTTT.

This clonotype has more than one count but fewer than ten. The V gene is TRBV7-9, the J gene TRBJ1-4; weak D call: TRBD1 (5 bases). Germline CDR1 reads SEHNR; CDR2 reads FQNEAQ (reference sequence). The CDR3 totals 14 residues. Trimming shortened V by 5 bases and J by 8 bases, and 15 bases separated the two germline ends. CDR3 amino acids: CASSPGLASEKLFF. CDR3 DNA: TGTGCCAGCAGCCCGGGACTAGCATCGGAAAAACTGTTTTTT.

This clonotype was seen a few times. The rearrangement uses TRBV19 and TRBJ1-1; D unclear. CDR3 length: 14 amino acids. Germline V gives CDR1 LNHDA, CDR2 SQIVND (reference sequence). The V gene lost 3 bases and the J gene lost 3 bases, with 11 bases spanning the gap. The CDR3 spells CASSIAGFDTEAFF. The CDR3 region has the DNA TGTGCCAGTAGTATCGCGGGGTTCGACACTGAAGCTTTCTTT.

V usage is TRBV9 and J usage is TRBJ1-2, with unresolved D. The V end lost 3 bases, the J end lost 3 bases, and 15 bases lay between the germline ends. CDR3 length equals 15 residues. Germline V gene lookup returns CDR1 SGDLS and CDR2 YYNGEE. CDR3 residues: CASSADGGGYYGYTF. For the CDR3, the DNA is TGTGCCAGCAGCGCCGACGGCGGCGGGTACTATGGCTACACCTTC.